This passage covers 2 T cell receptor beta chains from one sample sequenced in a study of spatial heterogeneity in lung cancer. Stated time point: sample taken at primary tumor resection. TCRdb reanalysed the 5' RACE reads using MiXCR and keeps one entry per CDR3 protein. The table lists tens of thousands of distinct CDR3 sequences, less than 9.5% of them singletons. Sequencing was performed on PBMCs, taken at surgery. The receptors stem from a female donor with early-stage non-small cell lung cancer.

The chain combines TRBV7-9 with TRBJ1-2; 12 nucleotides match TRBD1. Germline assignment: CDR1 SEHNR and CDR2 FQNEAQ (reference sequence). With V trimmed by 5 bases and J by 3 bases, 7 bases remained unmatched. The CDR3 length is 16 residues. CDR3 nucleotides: TGTGCCAGCAGCCCCTCCGGGACAGGGGGCGACTATGGCTACACCTTC. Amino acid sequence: CASSPSGTGGDYGYTF.

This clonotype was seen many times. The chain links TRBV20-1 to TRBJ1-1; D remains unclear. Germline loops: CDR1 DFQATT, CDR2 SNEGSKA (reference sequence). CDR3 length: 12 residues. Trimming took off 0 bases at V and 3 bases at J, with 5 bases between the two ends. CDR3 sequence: CSARDGYTEAFF. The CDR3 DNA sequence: TGCAGTGCTAGAGATGGTTACACTGAAGCTTTCTTT.